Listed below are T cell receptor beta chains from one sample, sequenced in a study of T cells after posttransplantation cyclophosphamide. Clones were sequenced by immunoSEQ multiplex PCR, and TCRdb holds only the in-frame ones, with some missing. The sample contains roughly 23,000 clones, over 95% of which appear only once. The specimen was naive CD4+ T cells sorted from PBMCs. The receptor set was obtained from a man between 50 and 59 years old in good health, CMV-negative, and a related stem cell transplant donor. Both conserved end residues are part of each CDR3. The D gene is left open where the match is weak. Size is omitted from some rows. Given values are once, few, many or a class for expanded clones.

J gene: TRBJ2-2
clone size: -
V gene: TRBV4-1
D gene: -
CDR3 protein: CASSQDLFRGELFF
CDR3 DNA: TGCGCCAGCAGCCAAGATCTGTTCCGCGGGGAGCTGTTTTTT

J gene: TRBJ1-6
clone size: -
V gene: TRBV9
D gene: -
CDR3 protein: CASSVAERAGWGSYNSPLHF
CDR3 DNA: TGTGCCAGCAGCGTGGCGGAGAGGGCTGGGTGGGGCTCCTATAATTCACCCCTCCACTTT

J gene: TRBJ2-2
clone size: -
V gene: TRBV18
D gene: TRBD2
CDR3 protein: CASSSSGANTGELFF
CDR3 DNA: TGTGCCAGCTCATCTAGCGGGGCGAACACCGGGGAGCTGTTTTTT

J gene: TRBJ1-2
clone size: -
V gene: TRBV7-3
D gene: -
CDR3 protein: CASSSNSYGYTF
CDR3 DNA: TGTGCCAGCAGCTCTAACAGCTATGGCTACACCTTC

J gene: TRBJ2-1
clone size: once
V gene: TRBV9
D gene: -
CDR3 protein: CASSVVPESSYNEQFF
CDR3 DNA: TGTGCCAGCAGCGTAGTACCCGAGAGCTCCTACAATGAGCAGTTCTTC

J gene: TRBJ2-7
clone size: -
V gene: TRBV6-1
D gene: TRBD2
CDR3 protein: CASTKTSGASYEQYF
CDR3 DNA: TGTGCCAGCACTAAGACTAGCGGGGCCTCCTACGAGCAGTACTTC

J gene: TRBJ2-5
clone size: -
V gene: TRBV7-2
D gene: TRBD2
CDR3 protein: CASSLGVAGGYQETQYF
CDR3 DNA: TGTGCCAGCAGCTTAGGGGTAGCGGGGGGGTACCAAGAGACCCAGTACTTC

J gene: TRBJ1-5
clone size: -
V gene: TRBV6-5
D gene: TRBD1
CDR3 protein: CASSLRQGRQPQHF
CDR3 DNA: TGTGCCAGCAGTTTGCGACAGGGGAGACAGCCCCAGCATTTT

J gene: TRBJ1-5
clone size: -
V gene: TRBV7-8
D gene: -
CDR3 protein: CASSLTWGDQPQHF
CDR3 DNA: TGTGCCAGCAGCTTAACTTGGGGGGATCAGCCCCAGCATTTT

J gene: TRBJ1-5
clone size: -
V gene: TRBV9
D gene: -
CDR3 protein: CASSVEGREGQPQHF
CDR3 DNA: TGTGCCAGCAGCGTAGAGGGCAGGGAGGGCCAGCCCCAGCATTTT

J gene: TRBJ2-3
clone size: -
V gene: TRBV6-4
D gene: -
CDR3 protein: CASSDTGSTDTQYF
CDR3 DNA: TGTGCCAGCAGTGATACAGGGAGCACAGATACGCAGTATTTT

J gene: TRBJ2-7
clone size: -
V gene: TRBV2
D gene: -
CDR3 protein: CASKFAGNEQYF
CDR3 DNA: TGTGCCAGCAAATTCGCAGGTAACGAGCAGTACTTC

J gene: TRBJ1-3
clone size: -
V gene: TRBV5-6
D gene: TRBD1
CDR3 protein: CASGTGGSGNTIYF
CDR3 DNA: TGTGCCAGCGGGACAGGGGGCAGTGGAAACACCATATATTTT

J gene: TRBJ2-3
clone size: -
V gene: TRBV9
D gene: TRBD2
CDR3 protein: CASSVRSGEALRYF
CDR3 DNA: TGTGCCAGCAGCGTACGTAGCGGGGAGGCATTGAGGTATTTT

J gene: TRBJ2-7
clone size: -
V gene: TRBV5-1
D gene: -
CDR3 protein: CASSPRDGNGNEQYF
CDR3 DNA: TGCGCCAGCAGCCCGCGTGACGGGAATGGGAACGAGCAGTACTTC

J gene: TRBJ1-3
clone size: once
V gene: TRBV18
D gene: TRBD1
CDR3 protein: CASSPRWTGGDGNTIYF
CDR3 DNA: TGTGCCAGCTCACCTAGGTGGACAGGGGGCGATGGAAACACCATATATTTT

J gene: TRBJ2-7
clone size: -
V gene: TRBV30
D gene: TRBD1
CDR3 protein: CAWKGQRDYEQYF
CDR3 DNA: TGTGCCTGGAAGGGACAGAGGGACTACGAGCAGTACTTC

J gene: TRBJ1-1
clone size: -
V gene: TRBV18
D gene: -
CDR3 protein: CASSPRTVPGTEAFF
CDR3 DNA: TGTGCCAGCTCACCCAGGACAGTTCCGGGCACTGAAGCTTTCTTT

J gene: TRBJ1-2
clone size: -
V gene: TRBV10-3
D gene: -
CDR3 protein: CAISENGNYGYTF
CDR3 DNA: TGTGCCATCAGTGAGAACGGTAACTATGGCTACACCTTC

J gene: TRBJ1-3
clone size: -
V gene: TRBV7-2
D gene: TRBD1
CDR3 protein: CASSGGTGATVSGNTIYF
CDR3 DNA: TGTGCCAGCAGCGGAGGAACAGGGGCAACTGTCTCTGGAAACACCATATATTTT

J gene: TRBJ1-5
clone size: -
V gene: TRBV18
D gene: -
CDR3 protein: CASSPGGGGNQPQHF
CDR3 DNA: TGTGCCAGCTCACCGGGAGGGGGGGGCAATCAGCCCCAGCATTTT

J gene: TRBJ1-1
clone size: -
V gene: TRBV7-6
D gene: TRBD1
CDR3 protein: CASSSVQGAGNTEAFF
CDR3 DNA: TGTGCCAGCAGCTCGGTCCAGGGGGCTGGGAACACTGAAGCTTTCTTT

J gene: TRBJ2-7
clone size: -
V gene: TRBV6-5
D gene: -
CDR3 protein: CASSYSTSSSYEQYF
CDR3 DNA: TGTGCCAGCAGTTACTCAACTAGCAGCTCCTACGAGCAGTACTTC

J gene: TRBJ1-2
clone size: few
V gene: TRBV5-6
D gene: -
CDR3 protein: CASSVTGYGYTF
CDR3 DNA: TGTGCCAGCAGCGTTACAGGTTATGGCTACACCTTC

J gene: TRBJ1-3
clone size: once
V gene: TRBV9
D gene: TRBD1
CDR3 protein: CASSAGQGDGNTIYF
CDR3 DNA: TGTGCCAGCAGCGCAGGACAGGGAGATGGAAACACCATATATTTT

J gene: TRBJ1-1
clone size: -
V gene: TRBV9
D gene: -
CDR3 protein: CASSVDAGMNTEAFF
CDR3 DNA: TGTGCCAGCAGCGTAGATGCAGGGATGAACACTGAAGCTTTCTTT

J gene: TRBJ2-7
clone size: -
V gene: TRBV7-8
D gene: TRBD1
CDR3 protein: CASSLSLGTGKYEQYF
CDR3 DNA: TGTGCCAGCAGCTTAAGTCTCGGGACAGGGAAATACGAGCAGTACTTC

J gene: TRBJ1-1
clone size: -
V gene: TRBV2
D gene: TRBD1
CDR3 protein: CASRDRGTEAFF
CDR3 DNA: TGTGCCAGCAGGGACAGGGGGACTGAAGCTTTCTTT

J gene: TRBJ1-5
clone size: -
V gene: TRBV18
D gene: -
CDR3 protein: CASSPPGGFQPQHF
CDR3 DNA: TGTGCCAGCTCCCCGCCCGGGGGGTTTCAGCCCCAGCATTTT

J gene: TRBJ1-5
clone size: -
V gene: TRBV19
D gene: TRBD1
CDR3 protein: CASSFRTGGDYQPQHF
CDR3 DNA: TGTGCCAGTAGTTTCCGGACAGGGGGCGACTATCAGCCCCAGCATTTT

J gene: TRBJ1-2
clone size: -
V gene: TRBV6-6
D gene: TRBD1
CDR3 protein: CASSRRDRVLGYGYTF
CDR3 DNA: TGTGCCAGCAGCCGCCGGGACAGGGTTTTGGGCTATGGCTACACCTTC

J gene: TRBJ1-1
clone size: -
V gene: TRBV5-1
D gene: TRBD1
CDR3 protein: CASSSQGGNTEAFF
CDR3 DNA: TGCGCCAGCAGCTCCCAGGGGGGAAACACTGAAGCTTTCTTT

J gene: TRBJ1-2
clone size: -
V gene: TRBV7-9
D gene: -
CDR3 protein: CASSLAGAVYGYTF
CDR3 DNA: TGTGCCAGCAGCTTGGCAGGCGCTGTCTATGGCTACACCTTC

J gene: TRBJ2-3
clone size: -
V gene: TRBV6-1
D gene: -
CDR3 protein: CASRTVQSSTDTQYF
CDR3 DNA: TGTGCCAGCAGGACAGTACAATCAAGCACAGATACGCAGTATTTT

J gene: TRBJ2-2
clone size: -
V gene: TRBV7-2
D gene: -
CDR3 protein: CASSLGLFGGELFF
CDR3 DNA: TGTGCCAGCAGCTTAGGACTATTTGGCGGGGAGCTGTTTTTT

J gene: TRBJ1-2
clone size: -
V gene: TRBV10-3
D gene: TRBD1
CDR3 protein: CAISERGPDRPRLDGYTF
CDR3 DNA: TGTGCCATCAGTGAAAGGGGACCGGACAGGCCTAGGTTAGATGGCTACACCTTC

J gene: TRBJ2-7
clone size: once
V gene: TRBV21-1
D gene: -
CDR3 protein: CARRDSRLWGEQYF
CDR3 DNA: TGTGCCCGGAGGGACAGCCGTTTATGGGGCGAGCAGTACTTC

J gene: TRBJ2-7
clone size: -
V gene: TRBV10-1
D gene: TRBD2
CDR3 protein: CASSDPGLADYEQYF
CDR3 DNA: TGCGCCAGCAGCGACCCGGGACTAGCGGATTACGAGCAGTACTTC

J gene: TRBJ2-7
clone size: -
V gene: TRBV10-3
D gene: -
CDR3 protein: CAISDWDNAYYEQYF
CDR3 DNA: TGTGCCATCAGTGACTGGGACAATGCTTACTACGAGCAGTACTTC

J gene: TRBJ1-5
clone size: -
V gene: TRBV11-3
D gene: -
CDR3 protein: CAYLTGGARNQPQHF
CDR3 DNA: TGTGCCTATTTGACGGGAGGGGCTCGCAATCAGCCCCAGCATTTT

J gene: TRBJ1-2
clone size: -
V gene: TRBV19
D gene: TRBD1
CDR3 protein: CASSSGQALQQTYGYTF
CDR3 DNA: TGTGCCAGTAGTTCGGGACAGGCTCTGCAGCAGACCTATGGCTACACCTTC

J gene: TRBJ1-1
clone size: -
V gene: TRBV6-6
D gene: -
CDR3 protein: CASSPTGWNTEAFF
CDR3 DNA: TGTGCCAGCAGTCCGACAGGTTGGAACACTGAAGCTTTCTTT

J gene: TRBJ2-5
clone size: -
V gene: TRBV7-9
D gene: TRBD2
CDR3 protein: CASSRGSPLETQYF
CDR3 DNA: TGTGCCAGCTCCCGCGGGAGTCCGCTGGAGACCCAGTACTTC

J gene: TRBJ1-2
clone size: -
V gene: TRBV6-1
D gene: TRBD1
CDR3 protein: CASSETGTGVNYGYTF
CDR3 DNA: TGTGCCAGCAGTGAAACCGGGACAGGAGTTAACTATGGCTACACCTTC

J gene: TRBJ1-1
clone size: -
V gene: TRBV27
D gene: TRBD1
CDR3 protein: CASSSPTGAMNTEAFF
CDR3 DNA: TGTGCCAGCAGTTCGCCGACAGGGGCCATGAACACTGAAGCTTTCTTT

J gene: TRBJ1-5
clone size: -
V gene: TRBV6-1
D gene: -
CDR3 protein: CASSEMATGSSNQPQHF
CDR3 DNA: TGTGCCAGCAGTGAAATGGCTACAGGGAGCAGCAATCAGCCCCAGCATTTT

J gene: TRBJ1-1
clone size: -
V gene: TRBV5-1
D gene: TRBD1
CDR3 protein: CASSPTGYATEAFF
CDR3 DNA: TGCGCCAGCAGCCCGACAGGGTACGCCACTGAAGCTTTCTTT

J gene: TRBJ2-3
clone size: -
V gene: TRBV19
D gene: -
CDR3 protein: CASSLRLNADTQYF
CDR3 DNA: TGTGCCAGTAGTCTCCGACTTAACGCAGATACGCAGTATTTT

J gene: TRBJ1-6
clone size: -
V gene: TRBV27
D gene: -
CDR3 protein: CASSLRVGSPLHF
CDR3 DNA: TGTGCCAGCAGTTTGAGGGTAGGTTCACCCCTCCACTTT

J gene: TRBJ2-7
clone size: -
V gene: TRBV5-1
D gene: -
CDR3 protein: CASSGSGGGGYEQYF
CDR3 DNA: TGCGCCAGCAGCGGGTCCGGGGGAGGTGGATACGAGCAGTACTTC

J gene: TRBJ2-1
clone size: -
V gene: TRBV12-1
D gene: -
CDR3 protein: CVSSFECGGRGNEQFF
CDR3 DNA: TGTGTCAGCAGCTTTGAGTGCGGGGGGCGAGGCAATGAGCAGTTCTTC

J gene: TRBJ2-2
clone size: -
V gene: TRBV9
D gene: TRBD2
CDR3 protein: CASSVATRGSGRGTGELFF
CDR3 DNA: TGTGCCAGCAGCGTAGCTACGAGAGGGAGCGGGAGGGGCACCGGGGAGCTGTTTTTT